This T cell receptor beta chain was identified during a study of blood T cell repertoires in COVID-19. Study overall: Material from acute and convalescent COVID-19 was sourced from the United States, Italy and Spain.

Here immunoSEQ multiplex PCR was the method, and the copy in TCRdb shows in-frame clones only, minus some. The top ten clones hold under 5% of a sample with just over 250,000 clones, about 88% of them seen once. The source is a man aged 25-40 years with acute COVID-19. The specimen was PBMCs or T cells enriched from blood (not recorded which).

This CDR3 is CASRDTSHNEQFF. CDR3 sequence (DNA): TGTGCCAGTCGGGACACCAGCCACAATGAGCAGTTCTTC. The V gene is TRBV19, the J gene TRBJ2-1, with D possibly TRBD1 on 6 matching bases. Between the trimmed V and J ends, which lost 8 bases and 5 bases, there was a span of 13 bases. Germline CDR1 and CDR2: LNHDA and SQIVND (reference sequence). The CDR3 totals 13 residues.